The clone carrying this T cell receptor beta chain was detected many times. CDR3 length: 14 amino acids. Germline V gene lookup returns CDR1 SGHTA and CDR2 FQGNSA. Trimming took 5 bases from V and 0 from J, leaving 11 bases between them. This sample is drawn from a study of shared clonotypes between healthy human individuals. Sequencing used immunoSEQ multiplex PCR; TCRdb keeps in-frame clones, though not all of them. The repertoire holds some 900,000 clones, with about three quarters as singletons. The specimen was memory CD4+ T cells sorted from blood. As to subset: CD45RA-negative fraction. The receptor was isolated from a young man in good health. The chain carries TRBV7-2 and TRBJ2-7; possibly TRBD2 for D (6 bases). CDR3 residues: CASSRDFNSYEQYF. The CDR3 coding sequence is TGTGCCAGCAGCCGGGACTTCAACTCCTACGAGCAGTACTTC.